This T cell receptor beta chain was obtained from a study of T cells in Graves' hyperthyroidism and ophthalmopathy. From RNA transcripts, TCR beta CDR3 regions were amplified. When the TCR CDR3 underwent first-round RT-PCR, the HTBI primer set was used. MiXCR was run by TCRdb on the multiplex PCR reads, yielding one entry per CDR3 protein. The table records about 700,000 distinct CDR3 sequences, just under 45% of them present only once. The study, taken as a whole, reports: Ophthalmopathy got predicted by the model a median about 6.7 months before its onset. The majority of expanded thyroid clonotypes above 0.001 also appeared in blood.

A remark on this clonotype: Its antigen is currently unknown.

V gave up 7 bases and J gave up 1 base, with 20 bases separating them. The CDR3 is made up of 17 amino acids. Looked up from germline, CDR1 is SGDLS and CDR2 is YYNGEE. The source of this sequence is an adult man with Graves' disease, either hyperthyroidism or ophthalmopathy (not recorded which). This chain uses TRBV9 with TRBJ2-2; a weak D match, TRBD2 (6 bases). Sequenced sample: peripheral blood or thyroid tissue (not recorded which). The DNA for the CDR3 is TGTGCCAGCGGCGCCCCGGGGGACGGCGAGAACACCGGGGAGCTGTTTTTT. The encoded protein is CASGAPGDGENTGELFF.